This T cell receptor beta chain was recorded in a study of beta chain features in type 1 diabetes. Study background: The study examined around 100 million sorted cells across all samples.

General study points: Patients with type 1 diabetes carried fewer insertions and had more deletions at their VDJ junctions. Shorter templates might be favored by PCR, equally in patients and controls. Shortening of TCRB CDR3s, moderate but significant, appeared in all four CD4+ subsets of Type 1 diabetes patients.

This clone was counted between two and nine times. Its target is unknown. The germline V gene encodes CDR1 ENHRY and CDR2 SYGVKD. The V end was cut by 5 bases, the J end by 4 bases, with 13 bases between. This CDR3 has 14 amino acids. Expressed TCRB transcripts were sequenced after all isolated RNA was converted to cDNA. Produced via immunoSEQ multiplex PCR; TCRdb's table is partial and in-frame only. The sample lists 680,000 or so clones, around 15% occurring once. The chain combines TRBV10-3 with TRBJ2-3; no clear D gene. The TCR sequence derives from a man younger than 35 with type 1 diabetes. Sequenced sample: naive CD4+ T cells from blood. The CDR3 DNA reads TGTGCCATCAGTCCGTCTAGGAGCCCAGATACGCAGTATTTT. It specifies CAISPSRSPDTQYF.